This TCR beta chain is drawn from a study of radiation and T cells in renal cell carcinoma (dated by TCRdb to the early 2020s). Context from the whole study: A total of 53 samples underwent TCR beta sequencing, made up of roughly 26 tumors and some 27 peripheral blood samples. A total of about 4 million unique CDR3 nucleotide sequences, encoding 2.5 million to 3 million unique CDR3 amino acid sequences, were found across all 53 samples.

Following the manufacturer's recommendations, the immunoSEQ kit was used to generate TCR beta libraries from genomic DNA. Library preparation used a first multiplex PCR with proprietary primers, then a second PCR adding unique barcodes, with bead cleanups after each round. Each sample batch included a kit-provided positive control reaction and a negative control reaction. The final libraries underwent checking on an Agilent 4200 TapeStation D1000 ScreenTape, volumetric pooling, and quantification by qPCR. Sequencing ran on an Illumina NextSeq500 with a MidOutput 150-cycle cartridge, using 156 Read1 and 15 Index1 cycles with kit custom primers. The pooled library was loaded at approximately 0.98 pM with around 20% PhiX control spiked in. In the source study's methods: Vendor-processed data were analyzed in R, with a clonotype defined as all T cells sharing the same CDR3 nucleotide sequence. In the clone abundance analyses, frequencies in each sample were normalized to that sample's 10,000 most abundant clones. Public T cell clones, which averaged fewer than five per sample, were removed prior to analysis. The dominant motif analysis was done with ImmunoMap using the PAM10 matrix, a gap penalty of 30, and a homology threshold of 0.3, and motifs with a cumulative frequency of at least 0.01 were considered dominant. A difference in abundance of at least 32-fold between compartments was used to define tumor-enriched and baseline blood-enriched clonotypes. The Baroni-Urbani and Buser coefficient was used to measure tumor-blood repertoire similarity, and groups were compared with two-tailed Wilcoxon tests in R. The immuneACCESS repertoire file appears here via TCRdb, limited to in-frame rearrangements. These files lack a portion of the clones; in checked studies, under half of the deficit traces to unresolved V genes, and the cause of the others is not known. The DNA gave D and trimming, while V, J and clone size come from that table. For this sample the table gives 15,000 to 20,000 clones, of which about 50% were detected only once. Around 11% of the sample belongs to the ten largest clones.

The sample's time point label is to be understood as: tumor resected at nephrectomy. The treatment or condition label on this specimen signifies: 15 Gy SBRT to primary tumor, nephrectomy 4 weeks later. Samples were obtained from a clinical trial, in which 15 Gy stereotactic body radiation therapy was delivered to primary renal cell carcinomas and nephrectomy was performed 4 weeks later. Every patient had renal cell carcinoma of clear cell pathology. Tumors were dissociated mechanically, digested with collagenase/hyaluronidase at 37 degrees C, processed in gentleMACS C tubes, and stored in liquid nitrogen. Genomic DNA for TCR sequencing was prepared using the QIAamp DNA Blood Mini Kit (Qiagen). The analyses included only samples that passed all quality control checks. The study at large found these results: Intratumoral heterogeneity went uncaptured because the only tumor material available was small regions of 0.85 to 1 g. Compared with control tumors, irradiated tumors had a greater number of dominant CDR3 motifs, and these motifs made up a bigger portion of the repertoire. No pretreatment tumor biopsies were available, so the baseline intratumoral presence of clonotypes could not be determined. Higher TCR clonality was observed in irradiated tumors than in controls, with an average of around 50% of the repertoire accounted for by the top 100 clonotypes, compared with 43% in nephrectomy-only tumors. The single-armed trial design could not address effects of radiation dose or scheduling on the TCR repertoire. Top tumor clonotypes rose in blood from baseline to 2 weeks post-radiation, then contracted by 4 weeks, suggesting transient expansion of tumor-resident clones.

In its sample, this clone comes out as medium-sized (0.01 to 0.1%). Its target antigen remains unknown. No base-level quality is on record; no much larger clone is a single base apart. Here V drops 10 bases and J drops 3 bases, and the junction holds 3 bases not matched to any gene. The germline V gene gives CDR1 as MNHEY and CDR2 as SVGAGI. The CDR3 goes from the cysteine to the phenylalanine over 12 residues. Just CDR3 DNA is preserved here, 36 bases in frame from base 1. This TCR was sampled from a man between 45 and 60 years old with renal cell carcinoma. The chain uses TRBV6-5 and TRBJ2-7; TRBD1 aligns with 10 central bases. The sample consisted of tumor tissue, taken from a patient whose treatment included radiotherapy and nephrectomy. The CDR3 region has the sequence CATRTGGYEQYF. The bases are TGTGCCACCAGGACAGGGGGCTACGAGCAGTACTTC.